One and the same sample provided the 31 T cell receptor beta chains below, sequenced in a study of long-term antiretroviral therapy in people with HIV. The assay, immunoSEQ v3.0, was run at survey level. Profiled with immunoSEQ multiplex PCR; TCRdb holds only in-frame clones, not every one. The table shows approximately 23,000 clones, with 86% occurring only once. This specimen was unsorted PBMCs, taken more than 2.6 years after starting antiretroviral therapy. The receptors were sampled from a man in his forties or fifties with HIV.

This clone was observed a single time. The chain is built from TRBV7-8 and TRBJ2-1; D may be TRBD1 (6 bases). The CDR3 contains 15 residues. Germline CDR1 SGHVS, CDR2 FQNEAQ. Trimming shortened V by 5 bases and J by 4 bases, and 15 bases separated the two germline ends. The CDR3 nucleotides read TGTGCCAGCAGCGCCTCCGGGACACATTACAATGAGCAGTTCTTC. Protein sequence: CASSASGTHYNEQFF.

The chain is built from TRBV4-1 and TRBJ1-2; possibly TRBD1 for D (6 bases). Between the trimmed V and J ends, which lost 0 bases and 4 bases, there was a span of 12 bases. Germline CDR1 and CDR2: MGHRA and YSYEKL. The CDR3 spans 15 residues. The DNA for the CDR3 is TGCGCCAGCAGCCAAGAGGGGGCAGGACCCTATGGCTACACCTTC. Residues: CASSQEGAGPYGYTF.

The chain links TRBV7-6 to TRBJ1-2, with D possibly matching TRBD1 (5 bases). CDR1 and CDR2 from the germline V gene are SGHVS and FNYEAQ. The CDR3 is 15 residues long. Between the trimmed V and J ends, which lost 5 bases and 6 bases, there was a span of 19 bases. CDR3 amino acids: CASSEPRSGPDGYTF. Written as DNA, the CDR3 is TGTGCCAGCAGCGAACCCCGGTCGGGGCCGGATGGCTACACCTTC.

The chain is built from TRBV19 and TRBJ1-3; 7 bases agree with TRBD1. Unmatched junction bases numbered 8, after V lost 7 bases and J lost 2 bases. CDR1 is LNHDA, CDR2 SQIVND, per germline (reference sequence). The CDR3 runs to 15 residues. The CDR3 protein is CASTRDSATGNTIYF. The CDR3 DNA is TGTGCCAGTACTAGGGACAGCGCCACTGGAAACACCATATATTTT.

In its sample, this clone was seen once. The gene calls are TRBV18 and TRBJ2-5, with 8 positions matching TRBD1. Germline trimming cut 2 bases from V and 5 bases from J; bases unmatched to any gene: 10. In germline, CDR1 is KGHSH, CDR2 LQKENI. This CDR3 spans 16 amino acids. DNA for the CDR3: TGTGCCAGCTCACCAGGGTTCGGACAGGGTAGGGAGACCCAGTACTTC. This translates into CASSPGFGQGRETQYF.

J is TRBJ2-7 and V is TRBV11-2; D may be TRBD1 (6 bases). The CDR3 is 15 amino acids. V was shortened by 3 bases and J by 2 bases, with 14 bases between the two germline ends. CDR1 and CDR2 (germline): SGHAT, FQNNGV. In DNA, the CDR3 is TGTGCCAGCAGCTTGGAGGTGACAGGCCCCTACGAGCAGTACTTC. This sequence encodes CASSLEVTGPYEQYF.

The rearrangement joins TRBV7-8 to TRBJ1-3; 7 bases fit TRBD1. The germline V gene has CDR1 SGHVS and CDR2 FQNEAQ. J was trimmed by 4 bases and V by 5 bases; bases with no gene match: 8. This CDR3 region has 15 residues. CDR3: CASSPLTGKGNTIYF. The CDR3 DNA sequence: TGTGCCAGCAGCCCTTTGACAGGGAAAGGAAACACCATATATTTT.

The rearrangement links TRBV5-1 to TRBJ2-2, with TRBD2 matching 7 bases. The CDR3 contains 15 residues. Trimming removed 2 bases from V and 5 bases from J; junction bases left unmatched: 6. Germline-derived CDR1 and CDR2 are SGHRS and YFSETQ. This CDR3 is CASSLAGSETGELFF. CDR3 sequence (DNA): TGCGCCAGCAGCTTAGCGGGGTCTGAAACCGGGGAGCTGTTTTTT.

The chain uses TRBV7-9 and TRBJ1-1; D ambiguous. The CDR3 has 13 amino acids. Germline values: CDR1 SEHNR, CDR2 FQNEAQ (reference sequence). V was clipped by 3 bases and J by 2 bases, with 7 bases between them. CDR3 sequence reads: CASSFEGNTEAFF. The CDR3 DNA reads as TGTGCCAGCAGCTTCGAGGGTAACACTGAAGCTTTCTTT.

V and J are TRBV7-2 and TRBJ2-7, with D perhaps matching TRBD2 (5 bases). Trimming removed 5 bases from V and 2 bases from J, with 13 bases in between. CDR1 is SGHTA and CDR2 is FQGNSA in the germline V gene. CDR3 length: 14 residues. CDR3 nucleotides: TGTGCCAGCAGCCGCTTCTTAGCGACCTACGAGCAGTACTTC. Amino acid sequence: CASSRFLATYEQYF.

The chain couples TRBV27 to TRBJ1-2; the D gene is possibly TRBD1 (5 bases). Germline V lookup: CDR1 MNHEY, CDR2 SMNVEV (reference sequence). The CDR3 loop spans 14 amino acids. V dropped 0 bases and J dropped 4 bases, with 9 bases sitting between them. The CDR3 bases are TGTGCCAGCAGTTTATCGGGACGGTCCTATGGCTACACCTTC. This translates into CASSLSGRSYGYTF.

The rearrangement joins TRBV7-6 to TRBJ2-7; 12 nucleotides align to TRBD1. CDR1 SGHVS and CDR2 FNYEAQ come from the germline V gene. The length of the CDR3 is 15 residues. Trimming cost V 7 bases and J 7 bases; bases outside gene matches: 11. The CDR3: CASTPGGQGAKEQYF. As DNA, the CDR3 is TGTGCCAGCACTCCGGGGGGACAGGGGGCAAAAGAGCAGTACTTC.

The DNA for the CDR3 is TGCGCCAGCAGCCAAGATGCAGGGGGGTATGGCTACACCTTC. Translation: CASSQDAGGYGYTF. The chain employs TRBV4-3 and TRBJ1-2; the match to TRBD1 covers 7 bases. The ends lost 0 bases at V and 5 bases at J; junction bases unmatched: 3. The germline V gene encodes CDR1 LGHNA and CDR2 YSLEER. The CDR3 consists of 14 residues.

The chain carries TRBV4-1 and TRBJ1-2; D not resolved. The CDR3 totals 15 residues. V lost 0 bases and J lost 4, with 12 bases in between. The germline gives CDR1 MGHRA, CDR2 YSYEKL. The CDR3 protein is CASSQEPGNRYGYTF. The CDR3 DNA follows: TGCGCCAGCAGCCAAGAGCCCGGGAACCGCTATGGCTACACCTTC.

The J gene is TRBJ1-2, the V gene TRBV4-2; D not certain. CDR3 size: 15 residues. Germline V CDR1 and CDR2: LGHNA, YNFKEQ. With 0 bases removed from V and 5 bases from J, the gap between germline ends came to 13 bases. The CDR3 sequence: CASSQDNNGDYGYTF. CDR3 bases: TGTGCCAGCAGCCAAGATAATAACGGGGATTATGGCTACACCTTC.

The chain recombines TRBV2 with TRBJ2-1, with a weak D call TRBD1 (5 bases). CDR3 length: 14 amino acids. Trimming shortened V by 4 bases and J by 4 bases, and 11 bases separated the two germline ends. The germline V gene has CDR1 SNHLY and CDR2 FYNNEI. The CDR3 spells CASSVQGIYNEQFF. In DNA form, the CDR3 reads TGTGCCAGCAGTGTCCAGGGAATATACAATGAGCAGTTCTTC.

This rearrangement joins TRBV30 to TRBJ1-4; D call uncertain. CDR3 length equals 12 residues. Trimming removed 3 bases at V and 5 bases at J, with 7 bases between. Germline CDR1 reads GTSNPN; CDR2 reads SVGIG (reference sequence). The CDR3 DNA reads TGTGCCTGGAGGCCGCCGAATGAAAAACTGTTTTTT. It translates to CAWRPPNEKLFF.

The rearrangement links TRBV27 to TRBJ2-4; tentative D call: TRBD2 (5 bases). CDR3 size: 14 residues. CDR1 MNHEY and CDR2 SMNVEV come from the germline V gene (reference sequence). The V and J ends lost 2 bases and 0 bases respectively, with 5 bases between them. The chain's CDR3 is CASSLAGAKNIQYF. The DNA of the CDR3 is TGTGCCAGCAGTTTAGCGGGAGCCAAAAACATTCAGTACTTC.

The V gene is TRBV6-5, the J gene TRBJ2-3, with unresolved D. The CDR3 contains 14 residues. V was clipped by 6 bases and J by 1 base, with 11 bases between them. CDR1 and CDR2 (germline): MNHEY, SVGAGI. The DNA for the CDR3 is TGTGCCAGCAGGCCCGACTTGGGCACAGATACGCAGTATTTT. Its translation: CASRPDLGTDTQYF.

The chain joins TRBV7-9 to TRBJ1-6, with unresolved D. The CDR3 extends over 18 amino acids. Germline CDR1 reads SEHNR; CDR2 reads FQNEAQ (reference sequence). V lost 0 bases and J 1 base, leaving 13 bases between the germline ends. DNA for the CDR3: TGTGCCAGCAGCTTAGCGATAAAGGCAACGTCCTATAATTCACCCCTCCACTTT. It is translated as CASSLAIKATSYNSPLHF.

V is TRBV5-4 and J is TRBJ2-1; 9 bases map to TRBD1. J gave up 7 bases and V 4 bases, and 9 bases lay outside the gene matches. The CDR3 covers 15 residues. Germline CDR1 and CDR2: SGHNT and YYREEE (reference sequence). The CDR3 spells CASSRGQGKDNEQFF. The CDR3 nucleotides read TGTGCCAGCAGCAGGGGACAGGGAAAGGATAATGAGCAGTTCTTC.

The CDR3 region is CASSAGTENSPLHF. As DNA, the CDR3 is TGTGCCAGCAGCGCAGGGACAGAGAATTCACCCCTCCACTTT. The V and J genes are TRBV7-7 and TRBJ1-6; 7 bases line up with TRBD1. Germline assignment: CDR1 SSHAT and CDR2 FNYEAQ (reference sequence). This CDR3 is 14 amino acids long. Losses at the gene ends were 5 bases for V and 7 bases for J; bases not matched to a gene: 5. The variable domain in full, completed from reference TRBV7-7 and TRBJ1-6, reads GAGVSQSPRYKVTKRGQDVTLRCDPISSHATLYWYQQALGQGPEFLTYFNYEAQPDKSGLPSDRFSAERPEGSISTLTIQRTEQRDSAMYRCASSAGTENSPLHFGNGTRLTVT.

The gene calls are TRBV7-2 and TRBJ2-2; possible D gene TRBD2, 7 bases. The V end lost 7 bases, the J end lost 7 bases, and 19 bases lay between the germline ends. Germline V gene lookup returns CDR1 SGHTA and CDR2 FQGNSA. The length of the CDR3 is 15 residues. The chain's CDR3 is CASTKRGGGNGELFF. In DNA form, the CDR3 reads TGTGCCAGCACAAAGAGGGGGGGCGGCAACGGGGAGCTGTTTTTT.

The chain is built from TRBV11-3 and TRBJ2-7; tentative D call: TRBD1 (6 bases). The CDR3 consists of 12 residues. Trimming stripped 9 bases from V and 1 base from J, with 10 bases between. Looked up from germline, CDR1 is SGHNT and CDR2 is YENEEA. DNA for the CDR3: TGTGCCAGTCGGACAGAGTCCTACGAGCAGTACTTC. This translates into CASRTESYEQYF.

The chain couples TRBV27 to TRBJ2-1; maybe TRBD1 (6 bases). Trimming stripped 0 bases from V and 0 bases from J, with 15 bases between. Germline lookup yields CDR1 MNHEY and CDR2 SMNVEV (reference sequence). The CDR3 is 18 residues long. The DNA for the CDR3 is TGTGCCAGCAGTTTATCGGGCGACAGGCAGAGCTCCTACAATGAGCAGTTCTTC. Translating it yields CASSLSGDRQSSYNEQFF.

The rearrangement joins TRBV5-5 to TRBJ2-7, with D maybe TRBD1 (6 bases). Between the trimmed V and J ends, which lost 4 bases and 5 bases, there was a span of 13 bases. Germline loops: CDR1 SGHKS, CDR2 YYEKEE (reference sequence). The CDR3 contains 13 residues. The CDR3 DNA reads as TGTGCCAGCAGCCTGGACAGTTGGGACGAGCAGTACTTC. This codes for CASSLDSWDEQYF.

CDR3 sequence (DNA): TGTGCCAGCAGCCCGGACAGGGGGTACAATGAGCAGTTCTTC. Amino acid sequence: CASSPDRGYNEQFF. The chain uses TRBV5-5 and TRBJ2-1; 10 bases align to TRBD1. After removal of 4 bases from V and 4 bases from J, the junction contained 2 bases not matched to a gene. The CDR3 covers 14 residues. Germline-derived CDR1 and CDR2 are SGHKS and YYEKEE (reference sequence).

The gene calls are TRBV27 and TRBJ1-4; D is unresolved. V was trimmed by 6 bases and J by 8 bases, leaving 22 bases between them. In germline, CDR1 is MNHEY, CDR2 SMNVEV (reference sequence). The length of the CDR3 is 16 residues. CDR3 protein: CASRTSFVAIGEKLFF. The CDR3 bases are TGTGCCAGCAGGACCTCTTTTGTGGCGATAGGCGAAAAACTGTTTTTT. Complete variable domain (other parts from reference TRBV27 and TRBJ1-4): EAQVTQNPRYLITVTGKKLTVTCSQNMNHEYMSWYRQDPGLGLRQIYYSMNVEVTDKGDVPEGYKVSRKEKRNFPLILESPSPNQTSLYFCASRTSFVAIGEKLFFGSGTQLSVL.

V and J are TRBV10-3 and TRBJ2-7; the D gene is possibly TRBD2 (5 bases). Trimming stripped 7 bases from V and 0 bases from J, with 13 bases between. Germline CDR1 is ENHRY and CDR2 is SYGVKD. The CDR3 extends over 14 amino acids. The chain's CDR3 is CAITSTKGSYEQYF. As DNA, the CDR3 is TGTGCCATCACTAGCACGAAAGGCTCCTACGAGCAGTACTTC.

The rearrangement links TRBV29-1 to TRBJ1-5, with TRBD1 matching over 7 bases. The CDR3 totals 14 residues. Losses at the gene ends were 5 bases for V and 8 bases for J; bases not matched to a gene: 12. In germline, CDR1 is SQVTM, CDR2 ANQGSEA. The CDR3 DNA sequence: TGCAGCGTTAGGCAGGCTAGGGGGCAAGAGCCCCAGCATTTT. It yields the protein CSVRQARGQEPQHF. The variable domain in full, completed from reference TRBV29-1 and TRBJ1-5, reads SAVISQKPSRDICQRGTSLTIQCQVDSQVTMMFWYRQQPGQSLTLIATANQGSEATYESGFVIDKFPISRPNLTFSTLTVSNMSPEDSSIYLCSVRQARGQEPQHFGDGTRLSIL.

This clone was seen more than once but under ten times. The CDR3 loop is CASSLGIRGELFF. CDR3 DNA sequence: TGTGCCAGCAGCTTAGGGATTAGGGGGGAGCTGTTTTTT. V gene TRBV11-2 combines with J gene TRBJ2-2, with D unresolved. The V end was cut by 1 base, the J end by 8 bases, with 8 bases between. The CDR3 covers 13 residues. Germline-derived CDR1 and CDR2 are SGHAT and FQNNGV. The full variable domain, completed using reference TRBV11-2 and TRBJ2-2, is EAGVAQSPRYKIIEKRQSVAFWCNPISGHATLYWYQQILGQGPKLLIQFQNNGVVDDSQLPKDRFSAERLKGVDSTLKIQPAKLEDSAVYLCASSLGIRGELFFGEGSRLTVL.